A selection of T cell receptor beta chains follows, all from one sample in a study of a mutant IDH1 vaccine in newly diagnosed glioma. The method was immunoSEQ multiplex PCR; TCRdb's version includes in-frame clones alone and lacks a portion of them. The data contain 40,000 or so clones, 80% to 85% of them seen just once; the ten biggest clones take up roughly 2%. These receptors' targets are unknown. Material: PBMCs, obtained from a glioma patient whose treatment included an IDH1 peptide vaccine. The receptor set was obtained from a man aged 40-50 years with glioma. Each CDR3 is given with its conserved first and last residue. The order of the fields is V gene, J gene, CDR3 protein.

V: TRBV6-5
J: TRBJ1-5
CDR3: CASSPAGYSNQPQHF

V: TRBV15
J: TRBJ2-7
CDR3: CATSRPGGPRGEQYF

V: TRBV10-3
J: TRBJ2-7
CDR3: CAINPDRGKPSYEQYF

V: TRBV27
J: TRBJ2-5
CDR3: CASSPAYTSQETQYF

V: TRBV7-9
J: TRBJ2-7
CDR3: CASSLERGLAGNEQYF

V: TRBV29-1
J: TRBJ1-1
CDR3: CSVEDPRAFF

V: TRBV5-1
J: TRBJ1-2
CDR3: CASSPGTYRPGYTF

V: TRBV11-3
J: TRBJ1-5
CDR3: CASSATGLYSNQPQHF

V: TRBV6-1
J: TRBJ1-1
CDR3: CASSEGGLNTEAFF

V: TRBV7-8
J: TRBJ2-5
CDR3: CASSLYETQYF

V: TRBV5-4
J: TRBJ2-3
CDR3: CASRAGTSGTDTQYF

V: TRBV10-3
J: TRBJ1-1
CDR3: CAISESANMNTEAFF

V: TRBV29-1
J: TRBJ2-1
CDR3: CSAPAGVGTYNEQFF

V: TRBV5-6
J: TRBJ1-3
CDR3: CASSLIKRGDSGNTIYF

V: TRBV10-1
J: TRBJ2-2
CDR3: CATPDRETSGRAGELFF

V: TRBV27
J: TRBJ1-3
CDR3: CASSLFGGGNTIYF

V: TRBV10-3
J: TRBJ2-2
CDR3: CAISESGGSNTGELFF

V: TRBV10-3
J: TRBJ2-7
CDR3: CAISDETEDRLIPSSYEQYF

V: TRBV4-2
J: TRBJ1-5
CDR3: CASSLNPNQPQHF

V: TRBV2
J: TRBJ2-1
CDR3: CASSETAGSSYNEQFF

V: TRBV9
J: TRBJ2-2
CDR3: CASSAAGHTGELFF

V: TRBV6-5
J: TRBJ1-5
CDR3: CASSYDGNQPQHF

V: TRBV11-3
J: TRBJ2-2
CDR3: CASSLASTGELFF

V: TRBV7-9
J: TRBJ2-7
CDR3: CASSLGLAGGEYF

V: TRBV7-3
J: TRBJ1-1
CDR3: CASSPDRVAITEAFF

V: TRBV15
J: TRBJ2-7
CDR3: CATSKNGIEQYF

V: TRBV6-5
J: TRBJ1-1
CDR3: CASSYSRGRGTEAFF

V: TRBV12-5
J: TRBJ1-5
CDR3: CASGFCFDQPQHF

V: TRBV5-4
J: TRBJ2-5
CDR3: CASSSADTGRETQYF

V: TRBV6-5
J: TRBJ2-5
CDR3: CATSGVNQETQYF

V: TRBV7-2
J: TRBJ2-3
CDR3: CASRATSLGTDTQYF

V: TRBV5-1
J: TRBJ2-1
CDR3: CASSLDRNNEQFF

V: TRBV9
J: TRBJ1-1
CDR3: CASSVVQGGTEAFF

V: TRBV5-1
J: TRBJ1-4
CDR3: CASSSRPGTGLKQFEKLFF

V: TRBV5-6
J: TRBJ2-1
CDR3: CASSLGTGRKGQFF

V: TRBV7-2
J: TRBJ2-1
CDR3: CASSLARPSERFEQFF

V: TRBV7-8
J: TRBJ2-7
CDR3: CASTKGTAYEQYF

V: TRBV7-2
J: TRBJ2-7
CDR3: CASRLGLAGVEQYF

V: TRBV7-8
J: TRBJ2-2
CDR3: CASSQSRQTGELFF

V: TRBV12-5
J: TRBJ1-5
CDR3: CASGLQGGDQPQHF

V: TRBV7-8
J: TRBJ1-2
CDR3: CASSVRQGEVGYTF

V: TRBV13
J: TRBJ2-1
CDR3: CASSIGNEQFF

V: TRBV9
J: TRBJ2-6
CDR3: CASSSQGSGANVLTF

V: TRBV5-1
J: TRBJ1-2
CDR3: CASGEGFGYTF

V: TRBV27
J: TRBJ2-7
CDR3: CASSSGTSYEQYF

V: TRBV6-5
J: TRBJ1-5
CDR3: CASSYSIWDRNQPQHF

V: TRBV25-1
J: TRBJ2-3
CDR3: CASSLSGDTQYF

V: TRBV18
J: TRBJ2-1
CDR3: CASSPDRNEQFF

V: TRBV28
J: TRBJ1-4
CDR3: CASSFQGMREKLFF

V: TRBV29-1
J: TRBJ2-2
CDR3: CSVQFRTSDPTGELFF

V: TRBV19
J: TRBJ2-6
CDR3: CASWGLRSGGANVLTF

V: TRBV7-8
J: TRBJ1-1
CDR3: CASSFPGAAPRGTEAFF

V: TRBV14
J: TRBJ1-1
CDR3: CASSPRDTEAFF

V: TRBV2
J: TRBJ2-5
CDR3: CASSDDSSGRSQETQYF

V: TRBV7-9
J: TRBJ2-3
CDR3: CASSPPGISQYF

V: TRBV4-1
J: TRBJ2-1
CDR3: CASSQVRLAGERVKGEQFF

V: TRBV7-8
J: TRBJ1-5
CDR3: CASSPTQGDQPQHF